The T cell receptor (beta chain) under discussion was sequenced for a study of breast tumors, draining lymph nodes, adjacent tissues. The table lists this clonotype with many counts. A single record per CDR3 protein comes from TCRdb applying MiXCR to the multiplex PCR reads. The profile shows roughly 130,000 distinct CDR3 sequences, approximately 30% of them singletons. Breast cancer patients provided tissue from their axillary draining lymph nodes. In germline, CDR1 is GTSNPN, CDR2 SVGIG (reference sequence). The V end was cut by 5 bases, the J end by 6 bases, with 13 bases between. The CDR3 runs to 13 residues.

Sequenced input: axillary lymph node tissue. The chain recombines TRBV30 with TRBJ1-4, with no clear D. This sequence was found in a female donor with breast cancer. Some clones in this sample may be carry-over from other donors' samples. CDR3: CAWSKGFDEKLFF. CDR3 coding DNA: TGTGCCTGGTCAAAAGGGTTCGATGAAAAACTGTTTTTT.